This is a list of T cell receptor beta chains from one sample in a study of cytomegalovirus exposure and HLA in healthy donors. TCRdb's table, derived via immunoSEQ multiplex PCR, lists solely in-frame clones and lacks some. Here the sample spans some 110,000 clones, about 13% being singletons. Sequenced: PBMCs. These receptors were taken from a man aged 35-49 years in good health and CMV-seropositive. Each CDR3 is given with its conserved first and last residue. The order of the fields is J gene, clone size, D gene, V gene, CDR3 protein, CDR3 DNA. A D gene is named only where the DNA matches it firmly. A clone size is listed for some rows: how often the clone was seen (once, few, many), or a class if it is expanded.

>TRBJ2-3|-|-|TRBV27
CASSSTRVAQYF
TGTGCCAGCAGTTCGACTCGAGTGGCGCAGTATTTT
>TRBJ1-1|many|-|TRBV6-6
CASSPRQSSNTEAFF
TGTGCCAGCAGCCCTAGACAGTCATCGAACACTGAAGCTTTCTTT
>TRBJ2-3|-|-|TRBV28
CASSYGTDTQYF
TGTGCCAGCAGCTACGGGACAGATACGCAGTATTTT
>TRBJ2-2|-|TRBD1|TRBV2
CASGDRGNTGELFF
TGTGCCAGCGGGGACAGGGGGAACACCGGGGAGCTGTTTTTT
>TRBJ1-1|-|-|TRBV27
CASSKGGTEAFF
TGTGCCAGCAGCAAAGGGGGCACTGAAGCTTTCTTT
>TRBJ1-5|few|TRBD1|TRBV6-6
CASTTDRGEGNQPQHF
TGTGCCAGCACCACGGACAGGGGTGAAGGCAATCAGCCCCAGCATTTT
>TRBJ2-5|-|-|TRBV7-8
CASSLVLAEETQYF
TGTGCCAGCAGCTTAGTCCTAGCCGAAGAGACCCAGTACTTC
>TRBJ1-1|-|-|TRBV6-5
CASSYSRLHTEAFF
TGTGCCAGCAGTTACTCGAGACTGCACACTGAAGCTTTCTTT
>TRBJ1-5|-|-|TRBV9
CASSPTGSSNQPQHF
TGTGCCAGCAGCCCCACAGGGTCGAGCAATCAGCCCCAGCATTTT
>TRBJ1-1|few|-|TRBV10-3
CATTGVNTEAFF
TGTGCCACCACGGGAGTGAACACTGAAGCTTTCTTT
>TRBJ2-3|-|TRBD2|TRBV18
CASSLSGRASTDTQYF
TGTGCCAGCTCACTAAGCGGGAGGGCCTCCACAGATACGCAGTATTTT
>TRBJ1-1|-|-|TRBV5-1
CASSLAPGGTEAFF
TGCGCCAGCAGCTTGGCCCCGGGCGGGACTGAAGCTTTCTTT
>TRBJ2-3|few|TRBD2|TRBV29-1
CSAEDRAGEVAQYF
TGCAGCGCTGAAGATCGAGCGGGGGAGGTTGCGCAGTATTTT
>TRBJ2-1|-|-|TRBV7-2
CASSLRGNEQFF
TGTGCCAGCAGCTTAAGGGGCAATGAGCAGTTCTTC
>TRBJ2-7|-|TRBD1|TRBV6-4
CASSDVGRSGQGSFEQYF
TGTGCCAGCAGTGACGTGGGCCGGTCGGGACAGGGTTCGTTCGAGCAGTACTTC
>TRBJ2-6|-|-|TRBV5-6
CASFIQSSGANVLTF
TGTGCCAGCTTCATACAGTCCTCTGGGGCCAACGTCCTGACTTTC
>TRBJ2-1|-|-|TRBV12-2
CAPRSSPWNEQFF
TGTGCACCCCGGAGTAGTCCTTGGAATGAGCAGTTCTTC
>TRBJ2-5|-|-|TRBV7-9
CASSLALGGAAPYQETQYF
TGTGCCAGCAGCTTAGCGCTTGGGGGGGCAGCGCCGTACCAAGAGACCCAGTACTTC
>TRBJ1-2|few|TRBD1|TRBV30
CAYNRGGDYGYTF
TGTGCCTATAACAGGGGTGGGGACTATGGCTACACCTTC
>TRBJ2-5|few|-|TRBV20-1
CSASRQAQYF
TGCAGTGCTAGCCGCCAGGCCCAGTACTTC
>TRBJ2-7|-|TRBD2|TRBV28
CASSPGASGRLEQYF
TGTGCCAGCAGTCCCGGAGCTAGCGGGAGGCTCGAGCAGTACTTC
>TRBJ2-5|few|TRBD2|TRBV5-4
CASSSPRAGEAETQYF
TGTGCCAGCAGCTCCCCCCGGGCGGGAGAAGCGGAGACCCAGTACTTC
>TRBJ2-1|few|-|TRBV27
CASSNSGYEQFF
TGTGCCAGCAGCAATAGCGGCTATGAGCAGTTCTTC